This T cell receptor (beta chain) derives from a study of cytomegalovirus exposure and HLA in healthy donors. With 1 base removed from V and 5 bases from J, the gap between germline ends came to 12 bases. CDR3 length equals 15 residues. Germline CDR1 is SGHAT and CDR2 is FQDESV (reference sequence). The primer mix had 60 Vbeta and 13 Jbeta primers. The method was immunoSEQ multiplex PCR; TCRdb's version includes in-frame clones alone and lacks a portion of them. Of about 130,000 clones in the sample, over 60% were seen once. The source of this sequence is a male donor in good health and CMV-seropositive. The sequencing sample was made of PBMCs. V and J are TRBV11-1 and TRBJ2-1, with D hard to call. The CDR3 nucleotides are TGTGCCAGCAGCTTAGAGATCCCTACTGACAATGAGCAGTTCTTC. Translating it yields CASSLEIPTDNEQFF.